Described below is a single T cell receptor (beta chain) sequence and its context. What it binds is unknown. The data derive from a study of breast tumors, draining lymph nodes, adjacent tissues. Deletions cut 9 bases from V and 9 bases from J, with 14 bases between. The CDR3 is made up of 11 amino acids. Germline values: CDR1 KGHDR, CDR2 SFDVKD. TCRdb analysed the multiplex PCR reads with MiXCR anew, one entry per CDR3 protein. Counted here are approximately 31,000 distinct CDR3 sequences, approximately 63% occurring once; the ten biggest clones make up about a sixth. Study-wide results and limits: Tumor T cell lymph node origin was a supported hypothesis, not proven. Findings are consistent with lymph node origin and intratumoral expansion of most tumor T cells. Tumor repertoires ranked between lymph nodes and nontumor tissue in diversity, with V and J gene preferences. Tumor and nontumor repertoires were significantly more similar in luminal-like than in basal-like breast cancer.

J is TRBJ2-7 and V is TRBV24-1; D remains unclear. This sequence originates from a female donor with breast cancer. Some clones in this sample may be carry-over from other donors' samples. Sequencing used breast tumor tissue. CDR3 region: CATETGSVQYF. In nucleotides, the CDR3 is TGTGCCACCGAGACTGGATCTGTGCAGTACTTC.